The entry below gives a single T cell receptor (beta chain) sequence along with its context. V was pared by 0 bases and J by 6 bases, with 11 bases of the junction left unmatched. CDR3 length equals 17 residues. Germline CDR1 SGHRS, CDR2 YFSETQ. Only in-frame clones appear in the TCRdb table, and some are missing; sequencing was by immunoSEQ multiplex PCR. This sample yields around 81,000 clones, of which 90% to 97% are seen a single time; roughly 0.4% belongs to the top ten. The data belong to a study of technical replicates of blood from a few donors. The V and J genes are TRBV5-1 and TRBJ2-1; 8 positions agree with TRBD2. The sequenced material came from T cells isolated from PBMCs. This TCR came from a human donor in good health. DNA of the CDR3: TGCGCCAGCAGCTTGGAGCCTCCGGGACTAGTGGTCAATGAGCAGTTCTTC. This sequence encodes CASSLEPPGLVVNEQFF.